One and the same sample provided the 23 T cell receptor beta chains below, sequenced in a study of CD4 T cells in relation to SARS-CoV-2 and coronaviruses. Only in-frame clones appear in the TCRdb table, and some are missing; sequencing was by immunoSEQ multiplex PCR. The sample gives roughly 71,000 clones, around 87% of which show up once; over 1.5% is in the top ten. CD4+ T cells from unexposed donors were obtained before the COVID-19 pandemic (2011-2018). Sequencing was done on a sample of memory CD4+ T cells from PBMCs. Receptor source: a human donor in good health.

This clone was counted a single time. The rearrangement links TRBV7-8 to TRBJ2-6, with TRBD1 as a possible D gene (6 bases). Germline V lookup: CDR1 SGHVS, CDR2 FQNEAQ. Trimming shortened V by 5 bases and J by 0 bases, and 17 bases separated the two germline ends. The CDR3 runs to 18 residues. The CDR3 reads CASSPDRTPSSGANVLTF. The CDR3 DNA is TGTGCCAGCAGCCCGGACAGAACCCCAAGCTCTGGGGCCAACGTCCTGACTTTC.

V and J are TRBV7-3 and TRBJ2-1; 10 positions agree with TRBD1. The germline CDR1 and CDR2 sequences are SGHTA and FQGTGA. Losses at the gene ends were 5 bases for V and 6 bases for J; bases not matched to a gene: 4. This CDR3 spans 14 amino acids. DNA of the CDR3: TGTGCCAGCAGCCGACAGGGGGCCCTCAATGAGCAGTTCTTC. This codes for CASSRQGALNEQFF. The full variable domain, completed using reference TRBV7-3 and TRBJ2-1, is GAGVSQTPSNKVTEKGKYVELRCDPISGHTALYWYRQSLGQGPEFLIYFQGTGAADDSGLPNDRFFAVRPEGSVSTLKIQRTERGDSAVYLCASSRQGALNEQFFGPGTRLTVL.

The chain has TRBV5-1 and TRBJ2-2; TRBD2 might be the D (5 bases). The CDR3 is 16 amino acids. V was trimmed by 0 bases and J by 5 bases, leaving 14 bases between them. Germline CDR1 SGHRS, CDR2 YFSETQ. The CDR3 nucleotides are TGCGCCAGCAGCTTGGCCCGGACCTCGGGGACCGGGGAGCTGTTTTTT. This encodes CASSLARTSGTGELFF. The full variable domain, rest sourced from reference TRBV5-1 and TRBJ2-2, is KAGVTQTPRYLIKTRGQQVTLSCSPISGHRSVSWYQQTPGQGLQFLFEYFSETQRNKGNFPGRFSGRQFSNSRSEMNVSTLELGDSALYLCASSLARTSGTGELFFGEGSRLTVL.

The chain recombines TRBV2 with TRBJ2-1; 10 nucleotides align to TRBD2. Germline CDR1 and CDR2: SNHLY and FYNNEI. This CDR3 is built from 16 residues. J lost 6 bases, V lost 8 bases, and 13 bases had no gene match. The CDR3 bases are TGTGCCAGCTCCCCGACTGGAGCGGGAGGGAGCAATGAGCAGTTCTTC. Its translation: CASSPTGAGGSNEQFF.

The chain is built from TRBV5-1 and TRBJ2-5; D ambiguous. The CDR3 runs to 11 residues. Germline values: CDR1 SGHRS, CDR2 YFSETQ. V lost 7 bases and J lost 0, with 4 bases in between. The CDR3 bases are TGCGCCAGCCGGTACCAAGAGACCCAGTACTTC. This codes for CASRYQETQYF.

CDR3 coding DNA: TGTGCCAGCAGGGCGGACTACACTGAAGCTTTCTTT. It codes for CASRADYTEAFF. This rearrangement joins TRBV6-5 to TRBJ1-1; D is unclear. In germline, CDR1 is MNHEY, CDR2 SVGAGI. The CDR3 has 12 residues. Trimming took off 6 bases at V and 3 bases at J, with 8 bases between the two ends.

In this sample, this clone turned up once. V and J are TRBV28 and TRBJ1-5; TRBD1 matches 7 bases. Germline assignment: CDR1 MDHEN and CDR2 SYDVKM. The junction had 8 bases not matched to a gene; V was cut back by 3 bases and J by 0 bases. This CDR3 contains 17 residues. The chain's CDR3 is CASSLRGGSISNQPQHF. CDR3 bases: TGTGCCAGCAGTTTGAGAGGGGGCAGCATTAGCAATCAGCCCCAGCATTTT.

This chain uses TRBV6-6 with TRBJ1-4; D possibly corresponds to TRBD1 (6 bases). V dropped 4 bases and J dropped 4 bases, with 16 bases sitting between them. Germline loops: CDR1 MNHNY, CDR2 SVGAGI (reference sequence). The CDR3 is made up of 16 amino acids. Here the CDR3 DNA reads TGTGCCAGCAGTTCAATAAGGGGGACGGGTAATGAAAAACTGTTTTTT. It yields the protein CASSSIRGTGNEKLFF.

This sequence joins TRBV7-8 and TRBJ1-1, with TRBD1 matching over 8 bases. The CDR3 is made up of 13 amino acids. Germline trimming cut 5 bases from V and 7 bases from J; bases unmatched to any gene: 6. Germline V gene lookup returns CDR1 SGHVS and CDR2 FQNEAQ. CDR3 residues: CASSSQGTGEAFF. DNA of the CDR3: TGTGCCAGCAGCAGCCAGGGGACAGGTGAAGCTTTCTTT.

The chain couples TRBV18 to TRBJ2-5; D not resolved. This CDR3 is built from 13 residues. Germline V gene data show CDR1 as KGHSH and CDR2 as LQKENI. V was cut by 0 bases and J by 1 base, with 3 bases left in between. This CDR3 is CASSPPTQETQYF. The CDR3, as DNA: TGTGCCAGCTCACCACCCACCCAAGAGACCCAGTACTTC.

This clone was observed a single time. The gene calls are TRBV28 and TRBJ2-7; 7 bases agree with TRBD2. This CDR3 region has 14 residues. The J segment lost 0 bases and the V segment lost 10 bases, leaving 9 bases of the junction unmatched. Germline V lookup: CDR1 MDHEN, CDR2 SYDVKM. The CDR3 region has the DNA TGTGCCACAATATCTAGCGGAAACTCCTACGAGCAGTACTTC. Its translation: CATISSGNSYEQYF. The full variable domain, in which reference TRBV28 and TRBJ2-7 provide the parts outside the CDR3, is DVKVTQSSRYLVKRTGEKVFLECVQDMDHENMFWYRQDPGLGLRLIYFSYDVKMKEKGDIPEGYSVSREKKERFSLILESASTNQTSMYLCATISSGNSYEQYFGPGTRLTVT.

V usage is TRBV9 and J usage is TRBJ2-3; D is perhaps TRBD2 (6 bases). The germline V gene encodes CDR1 SGDLS and CDR2 YYNGEE. This CDR3 is 14 amino acids long. V was clipped by 2 bases and J by 5 bases, with 12 bases between them. The CDR3 spells CASSVTRRGDTQYF. The CDR3 coding sequence is TGTGCCAGCAGCGTGACTAGGAGGGGAGATACGCAGTATTTT.

The rearrangement joins TRBV5-1 to TRBJ2-7; TRBD1 agrees at 7 bases. The V gene's germline CDR1 is SGHRS and CDR2 YFSETQ. The ends lost 3 bases at V and 3 bases at J; junction bases unmatched: 3. This CDR3 is 13 amino acids long. The DNA for the CDR3 is TGCGCCAGCAGCTGGGGGACAGTCTACGAGCAGTACTTC. Residues: CASSWGTVYEQYF.

In this sample, this clone turned up once. This chain links TRBV18 with TRBJ2-2, with 9 bases identical to TRBD1. V shed 1 base and J 3 bases; nucleotides not matched to a gene: 3. The CDR3 runs to 16 residues. Germline loops: CDR1 KGHSH, CDR2 LQKENI. As DNA, the CDR3 is TGTGCCAGCTCACCACGTCGGACAGGGGACACCGGGGAGCTGTTTTTT. It is translated as CASSPRRTGDTGELFF.

J is TRBJ1-2 and V is TRBV19; no clear D gene. This CDR3 spans 13 amino acids. Germline CDR1 is LNHDA and CDR2 is SQIVND (reference sequence). Trimming pared 1 base from V and 7 bases from J, leaving 10 bases between. CDR3 loop: CASSIGTVPGYTF. Written as DNA, the CDR3 is TGTGCCAGTAGTATAGGAACAGTACCTGGCTACACCTTC.

This clone is a singleton in its sample. This chain links TRBV5-8 with TRBJ2-5; TRBD2 matches 8 bases. The J segment lost 4 bases and the V segment lost 1 base, leaving 6 bases of the junction unmatched. Per the germline V gene, CDR1 is SGHTS and CDR2 is YDEGEE. The CDR3 totals 15 residues. The CDR3 DNA reads as TGTGCCAGCAGCTTGACAGCGGGAGCTACAGAGACCCAGTACTTC. The encoded protein is CASSLTAGATETQYF.

This chain links TRBV2 with TRBJ1-3; D uncertain. Germline CDR1 is SNHLY and CDR2 is FYNNEI. V lost 3 bases to trimming and J lost 0 bases, with 3 bases between them. The CDR3 runs 13 residues. The CDR3 is CASSDSSGNTIYF. In DNA, the CDR3 is TGTGCCAGCAGTGACAGCTCTGGAAACACCATATATTTT.

V is TRBV28 and J is TRBJ1-4; D uncertain. The CDR3 spans 11 residues. Trimming stripped 2 bases from V and 8 bases from J, with 3 bases between. Germline V lookup: CDR1 MDHEN, CDR2 SYDVKM. In DNA form, the CDR3 reads TGTGCCAGCAGTTTAGTCGAAAAACTGTTTTTT. The encoded protein is CASSLVEKLFF.

The rearrangement links TRBV14 to TRBJ2-1, with D uncertain. CDR3 size: 15 residues. Per the germline V gene, CDR1 is SGHDN and CDR2 is FVKESK. V lost 5 bases, J lost 4 bases, and 15 bases lay in between. This CDR3 is CASSVLELKYNEQFF. In DNA form, the CDR3 reads TGTGCCAGCAGCGTACTTGAGTTAAAGTACAATGAGCAGTTCTTC.

This clone appeared once. V usage is TRBV7-8 and J usage is TRBJ2-2, with D maybe TRBD2 (6 bases). The CDR3 consists of 13 residues. Trimming cost V 5 bases and J 6 bases, with 10 bases left between them. In germline, CDR1 is SGHVS, CDR2 FQNEAQ. The CDR3 nucleotides read TGTGCCAGCAGCACAGGAGGGCCCGGGGAGCTGTTTTTT. It yields the protein CASSTGGPGELFF.

This clone was picked up a small number of times. The chain employs TRBV5-1 and TRBJ1-1; TRBD1 matches at 10 bases. After removal of 4 bases from V and 2 bases from J, the junction contained 8 bases not matched to a gene. Germline loops: CDR1 SGHRS, CDR2 YFSETQ. The CDR3 is made up of 16 amino acids. CDR3 in amino acids: CASSPRTGGRNTEAFF. The CDR3 DNA is TGCGCCAGCAGCCCGCGGACAGGGGGAAGAAACACTGAAGCTTTCTTT.

This chain uses TRBV3-1 (or the pseudogene TRBV3-2) with TRBJ2-7, with 8 bases fitting TRBD1. The germline CDR1 and CDR2 sequences are LGHDT and YNNKEL (reference sequence). The CDR3 is 14 residues long. V shed 4 bases and J 5 bases; nucleotides not matched to a gene: 7. The CDR3 region has the DNA TGTGCCAGCAGCCGTCGGACAGGGTTGAACGAGCAGTACTTC. Translated: CASSRRTGLNEQYF.

This chain uses TRBV7-2 with TRBJ2-3; D is tentatively TRBD1 or TRBD2 (5 bases each). Trimming took 5 bases from V and 8 from J, leaving 17 bases between them. Germline V gene sequence: CDR1 SGHTA, CDR2 FQGNSA. The CDR3 length is 14 residues. CDR3 DNA: TGTGCCAGCAGCCCAAGTGGGGGAACGGGTACGCAGTATTTT. It yields the protein CASSPSGGTGTQYF.